A single sample gave rise to the 26 T cell receptor beta chains below, sequenced in a study of CD8 T cells in Susac syndrome. The authors reverse transcribed 0.5 to 1 ug RNA with random hexamers. TCRdb recomputed calls from the immunoSEQ multiplex PCR reads with MiXCR, one row per CDR3 protein. The sample lists about 200,000 distinct CDR3 sequences, roughly 96% occurring once. Sequenced sample: CD4+ T cells from PBMCs. These receptors were taken from a human donor in good health.

The V and J genes are TRBV12-3 or TRBV12-4 and TRBJ1-2; 8 bases align to TRBD1. The CDR3 sequence is 12 residues long. The V gene end was trimmed by 3 bases and the J gene end by 8 bases; junction bases not matched to a gene: 2. CDR3 coding DNA: TGTGCCAGCAGTTTTGACAGGGGAGGCTACACCTTC. Amino acids: CASSFDRGGYTF.

The rearrangement joins TRBV5-1 to TRBJ2-3; 12 bases are shared with TRBD2. The V gene's germline CDR1 is SGHRS and CDR2 YFSETQ. The length of the CDR3 is 15 residues. The V gene end was trimmed by 4 bases and the J gene end by 6 bases; junction bases not matched to a gene: 6. CDR3 in amino acids: CASSGSGTSGDTQYF. DNA for the CDR3: TGCGCCAGCAGCGGCTCCGGGACTAGCGGGGATACGCAGTATTTT. The whole variable domain, filled in from reference TRBV5-1 and TRBJ2-3, reads KAGVTQTPRYLIKTRGQQVTLSCSPISGHRSVSWYQQTPGQGLQFLFEYFSETQRNKGNFPGRFSGRQFSNSRSEMNVSTLELGDSALYLCASSGSGTSGDTQYFGPGTRLTVL.

The chain links TRBV4-1 to TRBJ2-3; TRBD2 aligns across 13 bases. CDR1 is MGHRA, CDR2 YSYEKL, per germline. The V segment lost 1 base and the J segment 6 bases; nucleotides outside the gene matches: 7. This CDR3 has 17 residues. The CDR3 nucleotides read TGCGCCAGCAGCCAAGCTCCACTAGCGGGGGGGCCCGATACGCAGTATTTT. This translates into CASSQAPLAGGPDTQYF.

The chain carries TRBV7-2 and TRBJ1-2, with a weak D call TRBD1 (5 bases). CDR3 length: 13 residues. Trimming stripped 1 base from V and 9 bases from J, with 12 bases between. Germline V lookup: CDR1 SGHTA, CDR2 FQGNSA. This CDR3 is CASSLDGAGSYTF. The CDR3 DNA reads as TGTGCCAGCAGCTTAGACGGTGCAGGGAGCTACACCTTC.

J is TRBJ2-1 and V is TRBV27, with 7 bases lining up with TRBD1. Germline CDR1 MNHEY, CDR2 SMNVEV (reference sequence). The trim removed 6 bases at V and 10 bases at J, leaving 9 bases unmatched. The CDR3 loop spans 13 amino acids. CDR3 sequence reads: CASRKGARDEQFF. In nucleotides, the CDR3 is TGTGCCAGCAGAAAGGGGGCCCGGGACGAGCAGTTCTTC.

The V gene is TRBV10-3, the J gene TRBJ2-7, with 7 bases fitting TRBD1. V was pared by 5 bases and J by 3 bases, with 4 bases of the junction left unmatched. The germline V gene encodes CDR1 ENHRY and CDR2 SYGVKD. The CDR3 has 13 residues. The CDR3 coding sequence is TGTGCCATCAGTTCGGGACAGATCTACGAGCAGTACTTC. Amino acid sequence: CAISSGQIYEQYF.

This clonotype was found once. The genes are TRBV29-1 and TRBJ1-1; 7 bases agree with TRBD1. The germline V gene has CDR1 SQVTM and CDR2 ANQGSEA. This CDR3 has 13 residues. V lost 4 bases to trimming and J lost 3 bases; unmatched junction nucleotides: 5. For the CDR3, the DNA is TGCAGCGTTGCTCAGGGGGTAGACACTGAAGCTTTCTTT. This encodes CSVAQGVDTEAFF. Drawing the rest from reference TRBV29-1 and TRBJ1-1, the complete variable domain is SAVISQKPSRDICQRGTSLTIQCQVDSQVTMMFWYRQQPGQSLTLIATANQGSEATYESGFVIDKFPISRPNLTFSTLTVSNMSPEDSSIYLCSVAQGVDTEAFFGQGTRLTVV.

This chain's CDR3 is CASSLKNRDGEKLFF. The CDR3 DNA is TGTGCCAGCAGCCTTAAAAACCGGGACGGAGAAAAACTGTTTTTT. This chain uses TRBV5-4 with TRBJ1-4; D may be TRBD1 (5 bases). CDR1 and CDR2 (germline): SGHNT, YYREEE (reference sequence). The V gene lost 4 bases and the J gene lost 8 bases, with 18 bases spanning the gap. The CDR3 length is 15 residues.

The rearrangement joins TRBV20-1 to TRBJ1-1, with TRBD1 identical over 8 bases. CDR1 and CDR2 from the germline V gene are DFQATT and SNEGSKA (reference sequence). This CDR3 region has 14 residues. The V and J ends lost 6 bases and 1 base, in that order; junction bases with no gene match: 7. The CDR3, as DNA: TGCAGTGCGCTGTACGGACAGGGGAACACTGAAGCTTTCTTT. Amino acids: CSALYGQGNTEAFF.

This rearrangement joins TRBV28 to TRBJ1-2, with D unresolved. The CDR3 is 13 residues long. The germline V and J ends were trimmed by 4 bases and 6 bases, with 12 bases remaining between them. Germline CDR1 reads MDHEN; CDR2 reads SYDVKM. CDR3 sequence: CASSWGSADGYTF. For the CDR3, the DNA is TGTGCCAGCAGTTGGGGTTCAGCGGATGGCTACACCTTC.

J is TRBJ2-7 and V is TRBV12-3 or TRBV12-4; TRBD1 aligns across 9 bases. The length of the CDR3 is 14 residues. The V segment lost 3 bases and the J segment 5 bases; nucleotides outside the gene matches: 5. The CDR3 DNA follows: TGTGCCAGCAGTTTGGGGGACAGGGTAAACGAGCAGTACGTC. Protein sequence: CASSLGDRVNEQYV.

The chain has TRBV11-2 and TRBJ2-1, with D uncertain. Trimming left V 2 bases short and J 0 bases short, with 11 bases between. CDR1 and CDR2 from the germline V gene are SGHAT and FQNNGV. There are 16 residues in the CDR3. The CDR3 region has the DNA TGTGCCAGCAGCTTATATATATCCAACTCCTACAATGAGCAGTTCTTC. As protein: CASSLYISNSYNEQFF.

This chain links TRBV3-1 with TRBJ1-1; 8 bases are a match to TRBD1. The CDR3 totals 14 residues. Germline V gene lookup returns CDR1 LGHDT and CDR2 YNNKEL (reference sequence). The ends lost 3 bases at V and 8 bases at J; junction bases unmatched: 8. The CDR3 region has the DNA TGTGCCAGCAGCCAGCTCATGACAGGGGCGGAAGCTTTCTTT. Amino acid sequence: CASSQLMTGAEAFF.

This clonotype was counted once. This chain joins TRBV7-2 and TRBJ1-6, with D perhaps matching TRBD1 (5 bases). Per the germline V gene, CDR1 is SGHTA and CDR2 is FQGNSA. The CDR3 has 15 amino acids. With 1 base removed from V and 7 bases from J, the gap between germline ends came to 11 bases. The CDR3 region has the DNA TGTGCCAGCAGCTTAGAGAGCGGGGGAAATTCACCCCTCCACTTT. Amino acids: CASSLESGGNSPLHF.

CDR3 sequence: CSARPRQGAEAFF. The CDR3 nucleotides are TGCAGTGCTAGACCCCGACAGGGTGCTGAAGCTTTCTTT. The gene calls are TRBV20-1 and TRBJ1-1, with TRBD1 matching over 7 bases. CDR1 is DFQATT, CDR2 SNEGSKA, per germline (reference sequence). The length of the CDR3 is 13 residues. With 2 bases clipped from V and 6 bases from J, the junction kept 6 bases outside the gene matches.

The chain joins TRBV6-5 to TRBJ2-1; D remains ambiguous. This CDR3 contains 10 residues. Germline-derived CDR1 and CDR2 are MNHEY and SVGAGI. V dropped 6 bases and J dropped 15 bases, with 12 bases sitting between them. The DNA of the CDR3 is TGTGCCAGCAGCCGGGCTCCCCCGTTCTTC. Translation gives CASSRAPPFF.

The chain carries TRBV11-2 and TRBJ2-5; 7 bases map to TRBD2. Germline V gene lookup returns CDR1 SGHAT and CDR2 FQNNGV. V dropped 5 bases and J dropped 4; count of bases not matched to a gene: 7. This CDR3 is 14 amino acids long. The CDR3 DNA reads TGTGCCAGCAGCGAGCCCCGGGGGGTAGAGACCCAGTACTTC. This codes for CASSEPRGVETQYF.

The chain joins TRBV7-9 to TRBJ1-2; 9 nucleotides line up with TRBD1. The CDR3 loop spans 14 amino acids. The germline gives CDR1 SEHNR, CDR2 FQNEAQ (reference sequence). J gave up 8 bases and V 0 bases, and 4 bases lay outside the gene matches. CDR3 DNA sequence: TGTGCCAGCAGCTTAGCTACAGGGGGCCGCGGCTACACCTTC. Residues: CASSLATGGRGYTF.

This clonotype was seen only once. J is TRBJ2-7 and V is TRBV4-1; TRBD2 aligns across 7 bases. There are 15 residues in the CDR3. J was trimmed by 5 bases and V by 0 bases; bases with no gene match: 7. Looked up from germline, CDR1 is MGHRA and CDR2 is YSYEKL. Here the CDR3 DNA reads TGCGCCAGCAGCCAAGATCCGCTAGGGAGGGACGAGCAGTACGTC. Its protein is CASSQDPLGRDEQYV.

V gene TRBV12-3 or TRBV12-4 combines with J gene TRBJ2-7; D unclear. This CDR3 contains 12 residues. V was clipped by 3 bases and J by 6 bases, with 9 bases between them. CDR3 sequence reads: CASSFRVGEQYF. As DNA, the CDR3 is TGTGCCAGCAGTTTCCGGGTGGGCGAGCAGTACTTC.

The rearrangement uses TRBV29-1 and TRBJ2-1, with D unclear. Deletions cut 1 base from V and 9 bases from J, with 10 bases between. Germline V gives CDR1 SQVTM, CDR2 ANQGSEA. The CDR3 sequence is 12 residues long. This CDR3 reads CSVEGPGVEQFF. The CDR3 DNA sequence: TGCAGCGTTGAAGGGCCTGGTGTTGAGCAGTTCTTC.

This clonotype was counted a single time. V is TRBV20-1 and J is TRBJ2-3; 11 bases agree with TRBD2. The CDR3 has 15 amino acids. Germline V gene data show CDR1 as DFQATT and CDR2 as SNEGSKA (reference sequence). V lost 6 bases to trimming and J lost 4 bases; unmatched junction nucleotides: 9. CDR3 DNA: TGCAGTGCCCCGTTTAGCGGGAGGGCCCCAGATACGCAGTATTTT. This sequence encodes CSAPFSGRAPDTQYF.

The chain is built from TRBV25-1 and TRBJ1-2; D remains unclear. V was clipped by 2 bases and J by 8 bases, with 15 bases between them. The germline V gene encodes CDR1 MGHDK and CDR2 SYGVNS. The CDR3 has 14 residues. CDR3 in amino acids: CASSEPGRHGGYTF. The CDR3 DNA reads as TGTGCCAGCAGTGAACCTGGTCGCCACGGAGGCTACACCTTC.

The V gene is TRBV5-1, the J gene TRBJ2-7; 8 bases line up with TRBD1. This CDR3 has 14 amino acids. CDR1 SGHRS and CDR2 YFSETQ come from the germline V gene. J gave up 7 bases and V 4 bases, and 10 bases lay outside the gene matches. CDR3 nucleotide sequence: TGCGCCAGCAGCCCGGGACAGGCCGATTATGAGCAGTACTTC. As protein: CASSPGQADYEQYF.

The chain is built from TRBV20-1 and TRBJ2-3, with D tentatively TRBD1 or TRBD2 (6 bases each). The ends were cut back, 4 bases at V and 6 bases at J, with 23 bases in the middle. The V gene's germline CDR1 is DFQATT and CDR2 SNEGSKA (reference sequence). The CDR3 covers 16 residues. CDR3 DNA sequence: TGCAGTGCTAAAGTTTTTACGGGGGCCAGCGTGGATACGCAGTATTTT. Protein product: CSAKVFTGASVDTQYF.

The chain recombines TRBV7-2 with TRBJ2-3; 12 nucleotides align to TRBD2. The CDR3 has 17 residues. The V gene end was trimmed by 5 bases and the J gene end by 4 bases; junction bases not matched to a gene: 10. CDR1 and CDR2 (germline): SGHTA, FQGNSA. CDR3 sequence (DNA): TGTGCCAGCAGCGTTCACGCTAGCGGGAGGGCCGCAGATACGCAGTATTTT. Translation gives CASSVHASGRAADTQYF.